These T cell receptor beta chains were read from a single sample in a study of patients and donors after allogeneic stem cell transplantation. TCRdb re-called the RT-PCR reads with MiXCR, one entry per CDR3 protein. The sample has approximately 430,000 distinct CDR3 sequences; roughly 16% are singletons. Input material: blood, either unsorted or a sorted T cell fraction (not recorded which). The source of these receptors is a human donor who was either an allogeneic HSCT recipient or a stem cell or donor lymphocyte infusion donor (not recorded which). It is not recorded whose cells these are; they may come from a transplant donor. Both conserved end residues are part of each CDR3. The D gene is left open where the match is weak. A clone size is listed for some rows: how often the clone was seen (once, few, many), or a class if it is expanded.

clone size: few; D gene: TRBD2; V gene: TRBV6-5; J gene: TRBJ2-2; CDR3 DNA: TGTGCCAGCAGTTACCATAGCGGGAAGGGAACCGGGGAGCTGTTTTTT; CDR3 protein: CASSYHSGKGTGELFF
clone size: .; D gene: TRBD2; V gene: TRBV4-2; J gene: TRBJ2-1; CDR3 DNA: TGTGCCAGCAGCCAAGGGCTAGCGGGGATATACAATGAGCAGTTCTTC; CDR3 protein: CASSQGLAGIYNEQFF
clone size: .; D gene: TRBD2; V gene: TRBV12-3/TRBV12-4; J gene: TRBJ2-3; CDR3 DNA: TGTGCCAGCAGCGTTGCGGCGGGAGTAGATACGCAGTATTTT; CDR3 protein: CASSVAAGVDTQYF
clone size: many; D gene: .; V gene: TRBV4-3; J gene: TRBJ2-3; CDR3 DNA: TGCGCCAGCAGCCAAGGTGGGGCTAGCACAGATACGCAGTATTTT; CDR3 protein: CASSQGGASTDTQYF
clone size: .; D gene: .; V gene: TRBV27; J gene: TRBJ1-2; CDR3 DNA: TGTGCCAGCAGTTTATCGGCCGGGGGCCTAAACTATGGCTACACCTTC; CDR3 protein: CASSLSAGGLNYGYTF
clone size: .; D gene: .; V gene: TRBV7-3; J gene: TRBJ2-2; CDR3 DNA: TGTGCCAGCAGCTTATTCAGGTCCCGGGGGGAGCTGTTTTTT; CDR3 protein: CASSLFRSRGELFF
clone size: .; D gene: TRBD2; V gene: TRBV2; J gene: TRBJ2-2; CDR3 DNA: TGTGCCAGCACGACTAGCGGCCTGAACACCGGGGAGCTGTTTTTT; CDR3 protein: CASTTSGLNTGELFF
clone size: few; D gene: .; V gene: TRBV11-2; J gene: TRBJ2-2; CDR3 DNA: TGTGCCAGCAGCCCCTTCCAACTTATCGGGGAGCTGTTTTTT; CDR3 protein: CASSPFQLIGELFF
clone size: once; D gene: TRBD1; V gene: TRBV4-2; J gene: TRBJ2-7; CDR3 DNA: TGTGCCAGCAGCCAAGAGGACAGGACCTCCTACGAGCAGTACTTC; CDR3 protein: CASSQEDRTSYEQYF
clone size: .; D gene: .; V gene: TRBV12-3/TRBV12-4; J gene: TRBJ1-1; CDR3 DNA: TGTGCCAGCAGTTTAGCCGGGGAGGGGAGGGTATACACTGAAGCTTTCTTT; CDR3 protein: CASSLAGEGRVYTEAFF
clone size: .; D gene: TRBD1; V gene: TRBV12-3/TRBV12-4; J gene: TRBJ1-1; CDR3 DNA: TGTGCCAGCAGTTTCGGTTGGGGACAGCGAGTTGGCACTGAAGCTTTCTTT; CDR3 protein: CASSFGWGQRVGTEAFF
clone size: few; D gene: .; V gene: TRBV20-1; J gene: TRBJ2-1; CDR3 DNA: TGCCGGGTTGAGGAACTAGTTAATGAGCAGTTCTTC; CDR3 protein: CRVEELVNEQFF
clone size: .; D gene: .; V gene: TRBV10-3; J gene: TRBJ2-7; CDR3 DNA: TGTGCCACCGAGGCAGGGGACCGATCCTACGAGCAGTACTTC; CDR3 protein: CATEAGDRSYEQYF
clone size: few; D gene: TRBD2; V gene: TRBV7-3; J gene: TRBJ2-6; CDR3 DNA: TGTGCCAGCAGCGAACTAGCGGGCCTCTCTGGGGCCAACGTCCTGACTTTC; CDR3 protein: CASSELAGLSGANVLTF
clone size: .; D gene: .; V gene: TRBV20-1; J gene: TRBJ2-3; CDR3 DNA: TGCAGTGCTTCGATGGGGGAGCGCCCTAGCACAGATACGCAGTATTTT; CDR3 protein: CSASMGERPSTDTQYF
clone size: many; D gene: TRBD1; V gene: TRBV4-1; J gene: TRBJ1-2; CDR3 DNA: TGCGCCAGCAGCCAATTCGTGGTACAGGGGGGCTATGGCTACACCTTC; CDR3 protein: CASSQFVVQGGYGYTF
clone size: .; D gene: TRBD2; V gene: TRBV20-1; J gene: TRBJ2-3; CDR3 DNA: TGCAGTGCTAGATCGGGAGGGCCGGGAGATACGCAGTATTTT; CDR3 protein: CSARSGGPGDTQYF
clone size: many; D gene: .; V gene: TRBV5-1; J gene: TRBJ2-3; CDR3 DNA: TGCGCCAGCAGCTGGGAGACGAGGGAAGATACGCAGTATTTT; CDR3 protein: CASSWETREDTQYF
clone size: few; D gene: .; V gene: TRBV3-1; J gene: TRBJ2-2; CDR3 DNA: TGTGCCAGCAGCCTCTTCCCAGGGGGGTGGACCGGGGAGCTGTTTTTT; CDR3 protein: CASSLFPGGWTGELFF
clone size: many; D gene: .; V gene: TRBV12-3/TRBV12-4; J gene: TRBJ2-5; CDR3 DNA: TGTGCCAGCAGATTTACCCAGGGTACCCAAGAGACCCAGTACTTC; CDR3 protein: CASRFTQGTQETQYF
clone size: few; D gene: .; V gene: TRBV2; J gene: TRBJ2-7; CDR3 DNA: TGTGCCAGCAGTGAAGCGCTTCCCGGAGGGGAGGTCTACGAGCAGTACTTC; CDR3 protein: CASSEALPGGEVYEQYF
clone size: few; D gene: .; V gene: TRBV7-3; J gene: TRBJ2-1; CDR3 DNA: TGTGCCAGCAGCCCCCACACCGGAGGCCCCTACAATGAGCAGTTCTTC; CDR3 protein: CASSPHTGGPYNEQFF
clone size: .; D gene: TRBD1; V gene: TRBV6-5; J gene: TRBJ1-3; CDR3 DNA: TGTGCCAGCAGTTCGACAGGGAGAGGAGGAAACACCATATATTTT; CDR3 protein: CASSSTGRGGNTIYF
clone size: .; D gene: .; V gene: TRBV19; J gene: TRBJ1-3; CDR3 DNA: TGTGCCAGTAGTATAATGTCAGTTTACGGAAACACCATATATTTT; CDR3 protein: CASSIMSVYGNTIYF
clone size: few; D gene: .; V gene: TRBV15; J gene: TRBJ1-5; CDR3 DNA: TGTGCCACCAGCAGAGATGACGATCAGCCCCAGCATTTT; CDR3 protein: CATSRDDDQPQHF
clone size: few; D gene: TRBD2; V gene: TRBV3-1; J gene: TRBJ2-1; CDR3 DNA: TGTGCCAGCAGCCAAGATGAAGCGGGAGGGAATGAGCAGTTCTTC; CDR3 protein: CASSQDEAGGNEQFF
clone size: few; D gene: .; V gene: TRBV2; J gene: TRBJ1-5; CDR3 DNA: TGTGCCAGCAGTGAAGCGGAATCTACCAATCAGCCCCAGCATTTT; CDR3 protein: CASSEAESTNQPQHF
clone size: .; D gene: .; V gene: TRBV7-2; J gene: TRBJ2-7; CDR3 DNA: TGTGCCAGCAGCTTAGCCTTGCGGTCCTACGAGCAGTACTTC; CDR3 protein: CASSLALRSYEQYF
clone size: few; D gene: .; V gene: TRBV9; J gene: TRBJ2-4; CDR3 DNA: TGTGCCAGCGCTGAATCGGGGGGCGCGGGTGGACGCATTCAGTACTTC; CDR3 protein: CASAESGGAGGRIQYF
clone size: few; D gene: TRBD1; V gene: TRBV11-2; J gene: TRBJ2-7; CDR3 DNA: TGTGCCAGCAGACCCATCGGCAGGGGGCACGAGCAGTACTTC; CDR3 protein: CASRPIGRGHEQYF
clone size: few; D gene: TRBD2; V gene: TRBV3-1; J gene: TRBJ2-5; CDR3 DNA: TGTGCCAGCAGCCAAGGTCTAGCGGGAGAGACCCAGTACTTC; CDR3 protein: CASSQGLAGETQYF
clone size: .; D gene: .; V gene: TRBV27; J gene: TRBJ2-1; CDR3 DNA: TGTGCCAGCAGTTCTCCCGGGGGCCTGAGCTCCTACAATGAGCAGTTCTTC; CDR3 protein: CASSSPGGLSSYNEQFF
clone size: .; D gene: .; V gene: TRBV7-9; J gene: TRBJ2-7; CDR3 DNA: TGTGCCAGCAGCTTAGGGTCTCCCGGGACGGGCTCCTACGAGCAGTACTTC; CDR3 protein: CASSLGSPGTGSYEQYF
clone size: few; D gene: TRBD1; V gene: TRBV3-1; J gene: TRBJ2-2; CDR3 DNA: TGTGCCAGCAGCCGGACAGGGAGAATCACCGGGGAGCTGTTTTTT; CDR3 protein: CASSRTGRITGELFF
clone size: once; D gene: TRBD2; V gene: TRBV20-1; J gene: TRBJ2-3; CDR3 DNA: TGCAGTGCTCCGCGGGGGGGATCCACAGATACGCAGTATTTT; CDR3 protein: CSAPRGGSTDTQYF
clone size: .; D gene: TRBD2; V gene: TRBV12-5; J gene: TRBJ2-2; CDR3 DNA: TGTGCTAGTGGTTCCGGACTAGACCCGAACACCGGGGAGCTGTTTTTT; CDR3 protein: CASGSGLDPNTGELFF
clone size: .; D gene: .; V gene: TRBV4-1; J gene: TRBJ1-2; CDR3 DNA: TGCGCCAGCAGCCCTGTTTTGGGTGGCTACACCTTC; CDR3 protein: CASSPVLGGYTF
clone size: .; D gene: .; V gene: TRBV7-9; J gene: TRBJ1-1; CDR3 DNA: TGTGCCAGCAGCTTAGCCCAGGGTTACCACGCTGAAGCTTTCTTT; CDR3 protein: CASSLAQGYHAEAFF
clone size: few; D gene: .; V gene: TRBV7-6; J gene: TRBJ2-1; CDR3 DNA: TGTGCCAGCAGCTCCCAAACTCGGGAGCAGTTCTTC; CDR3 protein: CASSSQTREQFF
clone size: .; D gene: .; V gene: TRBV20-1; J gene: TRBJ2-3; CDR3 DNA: TGCAGTGCTCGCAGGGGGGGAAGCACAGATACGCAGTATTTT; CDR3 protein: CSARRGGSTDTQYF